The 32 T cell receptor beta chains reported below all come from one sample, sequenced in a study of blood T cell repertoires in COVID-19. Data came from immunoSEQ multiplex PCR; TCRdb stores just in-frame clones and leaves some out. The sample includes approximately 120,000 clones, 83% of them seen just once. Specimen: peripheral blood. The receptors originated from a man of 80 years or more with active or convalescent COVID-19.

V usage is TRBV6-4 and J usage is TRBJ1-2; 8 bases line up with TRBD1. The CDR3 sequence is 16 residues long. The J segment lost 4 bases and the V segment lost 6 bases, leaving 13 bases of the junction unmatched. Germline loops: CDR1 MRHNA, CDR2 SNTAGT. Here the CDR3 reads CASRRSGGVNSYGYTF. CDR3 coding DNA: TGTGCCAGCAGACGCTCAGGGGGCGTAAATTCCTATGGCTACACCTTC.

The chain has TRBV5-3 and TRBJ2-1; TRBD1 agrees at 9 bases. TRBV5-3 is recorded as an ORF, its role being uncertain. V dropped 4 bases and J dropped 4; count of bases not matched to a gene: 6. The CDR3 consists of 15 residues. This CDR3 is CARSPRDRAYNEQFF. As DNA, the CDR3 is TGTGCCAGAAGCCCCCGGGACAGGGCGTACAATGAGCAGTTCTTC.

This sequence joins TRBV11-2 and TRBJ2-3; TRBD2 agrees at 10 bases. In germline, CDR1 is SGHAT, CDR2 FQNNGV. The J segment lost 2 bases and the V segment lost 3 bases, leaving 5 bases of the junction unmatched. This CDR3 contains 16 residues. CDR3 loop: CASSFLAGANTDTQYF. The CDR3 DNA is TGTGCCAGCAGCTTCCTAGCGGGGGCCAACACAGATACGCAGTATTTT.

CDR3 DNA: TGTGCCAGCAGCGCCAGAGGGGGGGGTCCTGACACAGATACGCAGTATTTT. Residues: CASSARGGGPDTDTQYF. The chain recombines TRBV27 with TRBJ2-3, with D maybe TRBD2 (7 bases). The germline V gene has CDR1 MNHEY and CDR2 SMNVEV (reference sequence). The CDR3 contains 17 residues. Deletions cut 6 bases from V and 2 bases from J, with 21 bases between.

The V and J genes are TRBV11-2 and TRBJ2-5; a weak D match, TRBD2 (6 bases). The CDR3 is made up of 12 amino acids. Trimming pared 8 bases from V and 4 bases from J, leaving 11 bases between. Germline V gives CDR1 SGHAT, CDR2 FQNNGV. CDR3 sequence: CASGEAGETQYF. The CDR3 DNA follows: TGTGCCAGCGGGGAGGCGGGAGAGACCCAGTACTTC.

The J gene is TRBJ1-3, the V gene TRBV20-1; no reliable D call. Germline V gene data show CDR1 as DFQATT and CDR2 as SNEGSKA (reference sequence). The CDR3 is made up of 10 amino acids. CDR3 sequence: CTPSGNTIYF. The CDR3 DNA reads as TGCACCCCGTCTGGAAACACCATATATTTT.

CDR3 bases: TGTGCCAGCAGCGAGGGACAGGGGGCCTACGAGCAGTACTTC. Translation: CASSEGQGAYEQYF. The genes are TRBV7-2 and TRBJ2-7; 11 bases map to TRBD1. Trimming at V came to 5 bases and at J to 2 bases, leaving 2 bases not matched to a gene. This CDR3 is 14 amino acids long. Germline values: CDR1 SGHTA, CDR2 FQGNSA. The full variable domain, its missing parts supplied by reference TRBV7-2 and TRBJ2-7, is GAGVSQSPSNKVTEKGKDVELRCDPISGHTALYWYRQSLGQGLEFLIYFQGNSAPDKSGLPSDRFSAERTGGSVSTLTIQRTQQEDSAVYLCASSEGQGAYEQYFGPGTRLTVT.

This clone was seen just once. The chain has TRBV3-1 (or the pseudogene TRBV3-2) and TRBJ2-7, with 9 bases lining up with TRBD2. V trimming: 4 bases; J trimming: 5 bases; junction bases outside the gene matches: 6. CDR3 length: 14 amino acids. Germline V lookup: CDR1 LGHDT, CDR2 YNNKEL (reference sequence). In nucleotides, the CDR3 is TGTGCCAGCAGCCTGTCTAGCGGGGACCACGAGCAGTACTTC. The encoded protein is CASSLSSGDHEQYF.

This chain links TRBV10-3 with TRBJ1-5, with D possibly matching TRBD1 (5 bases). This CDR3 contains 15 residues. Trimming stripped 0 bases from V and 3 bases from J, with 9 bases between. Germline CDR1 is ENHRY and CDR2 is SYGVKD. CDR3 region: CAISESGGVNQPQHF. The CDR3 DNA reads as TGTGCCATCAGTGAGTCGGGGGGGGTCAATCAGCCCCAGCATTTT.

The chain has TRBV5-1 and TRBJ2-2; the D gene is possibly TRBD1 (6 bases). The CDR3 consists of 14 residues. CDR1 is SGHRS, CDR2 YFSETQ, per germline. The V and J ends lost 2 bases and 3 bases respectively, with 8 bases between them. This chain's CDR3 is CASSLQGYTGELFF. The CDR3 nucleotides read TGCGCCAGCAGCTTACAGGGTTACACCGGGGAGCTGTTTTTT.

The chain has TRBV27 and TRBJ2-6; TRBD1 might be the D (6 bases). The CDR3 is 16 amino acids. Germline V CDR1 and CDR2: MNHEY, SMNVEV (reference sequence). With 2 bases removed from V and 2 bases from J, the gap between germline ends came to 10 bases. CDR3 DNA sequence: TGTGCCAGCAGTTTAACCAGGGGAGCTGGGGCCAACGTCCTGACTTTC. Its translation is CASSLTRGAGANVLTF. The complete variable domain, with remaining parts taken from reference TRBV27 and TRBJ2-6, reads EAQVTQNPRYLITVTGKKLTVTCSQNMNHEYMSWYRQDPGLGLRQIYYSMNVEVTDKGDVPEGYKVSRKEKRNFPLILESPSPNQTSLYFCASSLTRGAGANVLTFGAGSRLTVL.

This clone has only one observation. The chain carries TRBV15 and TRBJ1-5, with D unclear. CDR3 length: 16 amino acids. The germline V gene encodes CDR1 LNHNV and CDR2 YYDKDF (reference sequence). Trimming left V 1 base short and J 1 base short, with 11 bases between. As DNA, the CDR3 is TGTGCCACCAGCAGAGCCTTCGGGTTAAGCAATCAGCCCCAGCATTTT. It encodes CATSRAFGLSNQPQHF.

The chain is built from TRBV29-1 and TRBJ1-1; 10 bases are a match to TRBD1. V shed 5 bases, J shed 5 bases, and the junction held 8 bases outside the gene matches. The germline V gene encodes CDR1 SQVTM and CDR2 ANQGSEA. The CDR3 runs to 14 residues. In DNA form, the CDR3 reads TGCAGCGTTCACTATGACAGGGGGCGGACTGAAGCTTTCTTT. This translates into CSVHYDRGRTEAFF.

The chain combines TRBV6-6 with TRBJ2-7; tentative D call: TRBD1 (6 bases). Germline V lookup: CDR1 MNHNY, CDR2 SVGAGI (reference sequence). There are 12 residues in the CDR3. V lost 6 bases, J lost 5 bases, and 11 bases lay in between. CDR3: CASSFTGNEQYF. CDR3 sequence (DNA): TGTGCCAGCAGCTTTACAGGGAACGAGCAGTACTTC.

The chain uses TRBV6-2 or TRBV6-3 and TRBJ1-1; a weak D match, TRBD1 (5 bases). This CDR3 contains 14 residues. The V end lost 6 bases, the J end lost 3 bases, and 14 bases lay between the germline ends. CDR1 is MNHEY, CDR2 SVGEGT, per germline. CDR3 coding DNA: TGTGCCAGCAGCTTATACGGGGACTACACTGAAGCTTTCTTT. As protein: CASSLYGDYTEAFF.

The chain employs TRBV6-5 and TRBJ2-1; 7 nucleotides line up with TRBD1. Germline assignment: CDR1 MNHEY and CDR2 SVGAGI. The CDR3 is made up of 14 amino acids. The V segment lost 8 bases and the J segment 1 base; nucleotides outside the gene matches: 5. The CDR3 coding sequence is TGTGCCAGCCGCGACAGGGCATCCTACAATGAGCAGTTCTTC. Translating it yields CASRDRASYNEQFF.

V and J are TRBV4-1 and TRBJ2-7; 12 bases are shared with TRBD1. V was clipped by 3 bases and J by 4 bases; unmatched bases: 1. This CDR3 comprises 14 residues. From germline, CDR1 is MGHRA and CDR2 YSYEKL. DNA for the CDR3: TGCGCCAGCAGCCAGGGACAGGGGGCTTACGAGCAGTACTTC. This translates into CASSQGQGAYEQYF.

The rearrangement joins TRBV7-9 to TRBJ1-3; D is unclear. The V gene lost 5 bases and the J gene lost 0 bases, with 17 bases spanning the gap. Germline CDR1 reads SEHNR; CDR2 reads FQNEAQ (reference sequence). The CDR3 sequence is 17 residues long. Here the CDR3 reads CASSAILTELSGNTIYF. The CDR3 coding sequence is TGTGCCAGCAGCGCAATCCTTACAGAGCTCTCTGGAAACACCATATATTTT.

The chain links TRBV12-3 or TRBV12-4 to TRBJ2-1; D is ambiguous. The CDR3 spans 13 residues. Trimming removed 7 bases from V and 9 bases from J, with 16 bases in between. DNA for the CDR3: TGTGCCAGCATTAAAGTACCGGGTCCTGAGCAGTTCTTC. Amino acids: CASIKVPGPEQFF.

This chain uses TRBV6-1 with TRBJ1-3; possibly TRBD1 for D (5 bases). Germline V gives CDR1 MNHNS, CDR2 SASEGT. The CDR3 runs 16 residues. The germline V and J ends were trimmed by 3 bases and 0 bases, with 12 bases remaining between them. The CDR3 DNA is TGTGCCAGCAGTGATCCGGGGGTCCTCTCTGGAAACACCATATATTTT. As protein: CASSDPGVLSGNTIYF.

V and J are TRBV5-1 and TRBJ1-5, with TRBD1 as a possible D gene (5 bases). The V gene's germline CDR1 is SGHRS and CDR2 YFSETQ. CDR3 length equals 15 residues. V lost 0 bases to trimming and J lost 7 bases, with 14 bases between them. Here the CDR3 reads CASSLEGGGVQPQHF. The CDR3 DNA reads as TGCGCCAGCAGCTTGGAGGGCGGAGGGGTACAGCCCCAGCATTTT.

On this clone itself: Additional DNA sequences in this sample encode the identical CDR3. The rearrangement uses TRBV19 and TRBJ2-7; D unclear. V lost 1 base and J lost 4, with 8 bases in between. The germline V gene has CDR1 LNHDA and CDR2 SQIVND (reference sequence). The CDR3 is made up of 13 amino acids. The CDR3 DNA is TGTGCCAGTAGTATAGGTAGAGGTTACGAGCAGTACTTC. Its translation: CASSIGRGYEQYF. Looking up the rest from reference TRBV19 and TRBJ2-7 gives the full variable domain: DGGITQSPKYLFRKEGQNVTLSCEQNLNHDAMYWYRQDPGQGLRLIYYSQIVNDFQKGDIAEGYSVSREKKESFPLTVTSAQKNPTAFYLCASSIGRGYEQYFGPGTRLTVT.

This clone showed up just a few times. This chain connects TRBV10-3 to TRBJ2-5, with TRBD2 identical over 11 bases. Germline lookup yields CDR1 ENHRY and CDR2 SYGVKD. This CDR3 spans 14 amino acids. The J segment lost 4 bases and the V segment lost 6 bases, leaving 4 bases of the junction unmatched. CDR3 in DNA: TGTGCCATCAGCGTAGCGGGGGGGCGAGAGACCCAGTACTTC. As protein: CAISVAGGRETQYF.

V gene TRBV21-1 combines with J gene TRBJ2-3; TRBD1, as called in the table, went unchecked against the DNA. TRBV21-1 is given as a pseudogene. The CDR3 consists of 12 residues. DNA of the CDR3: TGTGCCAGCAGCAAAGGGCAAGATACGCAGTATTTT. It specifies CASSKGQDTQYF.

J is TRBJ2-3 and V is TRBV5-8; tentatively, D is TRBD1 (5 bases). Germline V gene sequence: CDR1 SGHTS, CDR2 YDEGEE. Trimming stripped 4 bases from V and 0 bases from J, with 12 bases between. The CDR3 loop spans 15 amino acids. The CDR3 DNA reads TGTGCCAGCAGCGACCGACAGTCTAGCACAGATACGCAGTATTTT. It specifies CASSDRQSSTDTQYF.

The chain joins TRBV3-1 (or the pseudogene TRBV3-2) to TRBJ1-3; the match to TRBD1 covers 10 bases. This CDR3 has 14 residues. Trimming removed 4 bases from V and 4 bases from J; junction bases left unmatched: 1. Germline CDR1 is LGHDT and CDR2 is YNNKEL (reference sequence). The CDR3 DNA reads TGTGCCAGCAGCCCGGGACAGGGGGGAAACACCATATATTTT. Translated, it gives CASSPGQGGNTIYF.

V and J are TRBV6-5 and TRBJ1-1; D is perhaps TRBD1 (5 bases). Germline-derived CDR1 and CDR2 are MNHEY and SVGAGI. V was clipped by 4 bases and J by 4 bases, with 10 bases between them. This CDR3 contains 13 residues. The CDR3 here is CASSSGPATEAFF. CDR3 DNA: TGTGCCAGCAGTTCAGGGCCGGCCACTGAAGCTTTCTTT.

CDR3 amino acids: CASSPADNNEQFF. The DNA of the CDR3 is TGTGCCAGCAGCCCCGCGGACAACAATGAGCAGTTCTTC. The rearrangement uses TRBV7-3 and TRBJ2-1; a possible D gene is TRBD1 (5 bases). V lost 5 bases, J lost 5 bases, and 10 bases lay in between. The CDR3 contains 13 residues. Germline CDR1 is SGHTA and CDR2 is FQGTGA.

This clone has only a few counts. CDR3 DNA sequence: TGTGCCAGTAGTATGGGCAGGTCAACCTCTGGAAACACCATATATTTT. It yields the protein CASSMGRSTSGNTIYF. The rearrangement links TRBV19 to TRBJ1-3; no clear D gene. The CDR3 totals 16 residues. Germline V gene data show CDR1 as LNHDA and CDR2 as SQIVND (reference sequence). The V and J ends lost 3 bases and 0 bases respectively, with 12 bases between them. The complete variable domain, with remaining parts taken from reference TRBV19 and TRBJ1-3, reads DGGITQSPKYLFRKEGQNVTLSCEQNLNHDAMYWYRQDPGQGLRLIYYSQIVNDFQKGDIAEGYSVSREKKESFPLTVTSAQKNPTAFYLCASSMGRSTSGNTIYFGEGSWLTVV.

This rearrangement joins TRBV10-3 to TRBJ2-3; TRBD1 aligns across 10 bases. J lost 2 bases, V lost 7 bases, and 9 bases had no gene match. CDR1 and CDR2 from the germline V gene are ENHRY and SYGVKD. CDR3 size: 16 residues. CDR3 bases: TGTGCCATCACTACGGGACAGGGGTCCTACACAGATACGCAGTATTTT. This translates into CAITTGQGSYTDTQYF.

The chain employs TRBV11-2 and TRBJ2-7, with 9 bases fitting TRBD1. The CDR3 contains 14 residues. V dropped 1 base and J dropped 5; count of bases not matched to a gene: 3. CDR1 and CDR2 from the germline V gene are SGHAT and FQNNGV. The CDR3, as DNA: TGTGCCAGCAGCTTAGTGACAGGGGGTCACGAGCAGTACTTC. Its translation: CASSLVTGGHEQYF.

This clone was picked up one time. The CDR3 DNA sequence: TGTGCCAGCGGGACTAGCGGGGACTACAATGAGCAGTTCTTC. It codes for CASGTSGDYNEQFF. The gene calls are TRBV7-2 and TRBJ2-1; TRBD2 matches 13 bases. CDR3 size: 14 residues. J was trimmed by 3 bases and V by 8 bases; bases with no gene match: 1. Germline V gene lookup returns CDR1 SGHTA and CDR2 FQGNSA. Looking up the rest from reference TRBV7-2 and TRBJ2-1 gives the full variable domain: GAGVSQSPSNKVTEKGKDVELRCDPISGHTALYWYRQSLGQGLEFLIYFQGNSAPDKSGLPSDRFSAERTGGSVSTLTIQRTQQEDSAVYLCASGTSGDYNEQFFGPGTRLTVL.